This T cell receptor beta chain originates from a study of blood T cell repertoires in COVID-19. CDR1 SGHAT and CDR2 FQNNGV come from the germline V gene. The CDR3 covers 17 residues. With 5 bases removed from V and 5 bases from J, the gap between germline ends came to 22 bases. The repertoire was sequenced with immunoSEQ multiplex PCR; TCRdb's copy has only in-frame clones and lacks some. The sample holds around 200,000 clones, around nine tenths seen once. The source is a man in his fifties or sixties who had recovered from COVID-19. This chain connects TRBV11-2 to TRBJ1-5, with a tentative D call TRBD1 (5 bases). The sample consisted of peripheral blood. CDR3 sequence: CASSITNPGRGYQPQHF. The CDR3 region has the DNA TGTGCCAGCAGCATTACTAATCCAGGGAGGGGTTATCAGCCCCAGCATTTT.